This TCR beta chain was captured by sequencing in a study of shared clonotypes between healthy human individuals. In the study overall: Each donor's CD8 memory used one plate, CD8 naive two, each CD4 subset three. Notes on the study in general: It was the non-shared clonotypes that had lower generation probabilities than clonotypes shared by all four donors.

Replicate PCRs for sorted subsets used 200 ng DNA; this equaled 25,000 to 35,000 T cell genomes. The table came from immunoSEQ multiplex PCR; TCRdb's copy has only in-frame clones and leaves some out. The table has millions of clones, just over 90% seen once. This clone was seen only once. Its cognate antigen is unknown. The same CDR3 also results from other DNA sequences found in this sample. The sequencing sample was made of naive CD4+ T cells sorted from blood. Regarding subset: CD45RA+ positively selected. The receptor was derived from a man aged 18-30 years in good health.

DNA of the CDR3: TGTGCCAGCAGTCCCCTAGGAAACACCATATATTTT. This codes for CASSPLGNTIYF. The chain recombines TRBV28 with TRBJ1-3; no definite D call. V lost 5 bases and J 4 bases, leaving 6 bases between the germline ends. CDR3 size: 12 residues. From germline, CDR1 is MDHEN and CDR2 SYDVKM.